The 6 T cell receptor beta chains reported below all come from one sample, sequenced in a study of blood T cell repertoires in COVID-19. TCRdb's copy holds only in-frame clones and misses some; the assay was immunoSEQ multiplex PCR. Of some 250,000 clones in the sample, 65% to 85% were seen once. Sequencing input: peripheral blood. These receptors originate from a man older than 75 with acute or convalescent COVID-19.

The chain couples TRBV10-3 to TRBJ1-4; possible D gene TRBD1, 6 bases. Germline CDR1 reads ENHRY; CDR2 reads SYGVKD. V lost 6 bases and J lost 8, with 16 bases in between. The CDR3 contains 14 residues. CDR3 in DNA: TGTGCCATCAGCCCGACAGGTATTGACGAAAAACTGTTTTTT. This codes for CAISPTGIDEKLFF.

This sequence joins TRBV6-6 and TRBJ2-3; D gene uncertain. The CDR3 covers 13 residues. V lost 2 bases to trimming and J lost 4 bases, with 7 bases between them. Germline V gene lookup returns CDR1 MNHNY and CDR2 SVGAGI (reference sequence). The CDR3, as DNA: TGTGCCAGCAGTTACGGCTTGGCAGATACGCAGTATTTT. The encoded protein is CASSYGLADTQYF.

The gene calls are TRBV24-1 and TRBJ2-1; tentatively, D is TRBD2 (5 bases). The germline gives CDR1 KGHDR, CDR2 SFDVKD. CDR3 length: 16 amino acids. V was trimmed by 4 bases and J by 9 bases, leaving 21 bases between them. DNA of the CDR3: TGTGCCACCAGTGAAACTCGGGGATCGGAGAACGTTGAGCAGTTCTTC. This gives the protein CATSETRGSENVEQFF.

This chain connects TRBV10-3 to TRBJ2-7, with a possible D match to TRBD1 (7 bases). CDR1 and CDR2 from the germline V gene are ENHRY and SYGVKD. The CDR3 runs 12 residues. Trimming left V 0 bases short and J 13 bases short, with 13 bases between. For the CDR3, the DNA is TGTGCCATCAGTGAGTCGTCAGGGGGGCTTTACTTC. This translates into CAISESSGGLYF.

The chain recombines TRBV18 with TRBJ2-5; D gene unclear. The CDR3 length is 13 residues. Trimming cost V 5 bases and J 3 bases, with 10 bases left between them. Germline assignment: CDR1 KGHSH and CDR2 LQKENI. The CDR3 loop reads CASSNLSEETQYF. CDR3 nucleotides: TGTGCCAGCTCAAATCTATCCGAAGAGACCCAGTACTTC.

This clone was seen only once. Within the sample, other DNA sequences also encode this same CDR3. The CDR3: CASSPPSTDTQYF. CDR3 nucleotide sequence: TGTGCCAGCTCACCCCCTAGCACAGATACGCAGTATTTT. The rearrangement uses TRBV18 and TRBJ2-3, with no clear D. This CDR3 region has 13 residues. Trimming removed 3 bases from V and 0 bases from J, with 4 bases in between. From germline, CDR1 is KGHSH and CDR2 LQKENI.